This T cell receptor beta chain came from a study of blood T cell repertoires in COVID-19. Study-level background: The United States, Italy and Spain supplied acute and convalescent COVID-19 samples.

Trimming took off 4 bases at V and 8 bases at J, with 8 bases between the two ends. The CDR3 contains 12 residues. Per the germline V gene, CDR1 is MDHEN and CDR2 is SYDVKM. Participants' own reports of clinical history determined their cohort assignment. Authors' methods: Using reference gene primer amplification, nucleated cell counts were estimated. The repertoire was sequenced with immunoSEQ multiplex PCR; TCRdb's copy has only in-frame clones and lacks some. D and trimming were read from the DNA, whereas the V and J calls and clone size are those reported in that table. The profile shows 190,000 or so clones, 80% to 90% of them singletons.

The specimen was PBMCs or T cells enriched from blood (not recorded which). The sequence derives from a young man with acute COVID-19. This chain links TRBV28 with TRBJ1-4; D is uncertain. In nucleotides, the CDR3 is TGTGCCAGCAGTTATGGGAGAGAAAAACTGTTTTTT. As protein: CASSYGREKLFF.